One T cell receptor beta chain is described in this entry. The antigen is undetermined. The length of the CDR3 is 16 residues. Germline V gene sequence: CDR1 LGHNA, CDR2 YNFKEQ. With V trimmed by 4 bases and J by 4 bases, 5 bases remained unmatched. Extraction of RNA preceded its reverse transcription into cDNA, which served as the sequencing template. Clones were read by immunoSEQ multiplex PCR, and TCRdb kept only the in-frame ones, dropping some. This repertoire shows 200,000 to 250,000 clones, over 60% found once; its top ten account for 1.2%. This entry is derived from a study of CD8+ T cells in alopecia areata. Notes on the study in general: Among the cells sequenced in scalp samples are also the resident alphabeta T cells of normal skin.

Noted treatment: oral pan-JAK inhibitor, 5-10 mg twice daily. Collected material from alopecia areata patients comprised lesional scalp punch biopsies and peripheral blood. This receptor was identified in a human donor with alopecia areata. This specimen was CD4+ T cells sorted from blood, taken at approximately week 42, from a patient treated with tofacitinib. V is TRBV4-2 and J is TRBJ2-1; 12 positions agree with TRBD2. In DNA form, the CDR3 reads TGTGCCAGCAGCCGAAGGACTAGCGGGGAATACAATGAGCAGTTCTTC. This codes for CASSRRTSGEYNEQFF.